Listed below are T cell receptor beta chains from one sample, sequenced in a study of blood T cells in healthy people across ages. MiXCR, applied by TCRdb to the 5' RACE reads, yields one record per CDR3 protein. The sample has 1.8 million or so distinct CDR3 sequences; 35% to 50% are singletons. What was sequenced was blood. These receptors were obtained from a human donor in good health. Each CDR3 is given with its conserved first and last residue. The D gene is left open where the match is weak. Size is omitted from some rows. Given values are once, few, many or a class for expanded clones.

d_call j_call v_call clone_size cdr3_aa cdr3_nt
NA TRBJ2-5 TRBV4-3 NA CASSPSIRGQETQYF TGCGCCAGCAGCCCCTCTATCAGGGGCCAAGAGACCCAGTACTTC
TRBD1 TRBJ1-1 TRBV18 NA CASSPTGTGPNTEAFF TGTGCCAGCTCACCAACCGGGACAGGGCCGAACACTGAAGCTTTCTTT
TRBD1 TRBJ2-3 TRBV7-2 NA CASSLVSLTGGLTTDTQYF TGTGCCAGCAGCTTAGTCTCCCTCACAGGGGGCCTCACCACAGATACGCAGTATTTT
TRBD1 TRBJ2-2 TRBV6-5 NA CASSSRDRGTGELFF TGTGCCAGCAGTAGCCGGGACAGGGGCACCGGGGAGCTGTTTTTT
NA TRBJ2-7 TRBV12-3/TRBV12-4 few CASTFRTVEQYF TGTGCCAGCACCTTCAGAACGGTGGAGCAGTACTTC
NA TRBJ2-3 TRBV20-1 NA CSASRKGARVLNTQYF TGCAGTGCTAGCCGGAAGGGAGCCCGGGTTTTGAATACGCAGTATTTT
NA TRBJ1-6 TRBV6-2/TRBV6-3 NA CASSYDRNSPLHF TGCGCCAGCAGCTACGACAGAAATTCACCCCTCCACTTT
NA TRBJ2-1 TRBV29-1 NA CSARRIGGSYNEQFF TGCAGCGCACGCCGCATAGGGGGCTCCTACAATGAGCAGTTCTTC
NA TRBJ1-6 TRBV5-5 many CASSLVDSPLHF TGTGCCAGCAGCTTGGTAGATTCACCCCTCCACTTT
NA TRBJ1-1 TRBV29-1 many CSVVVDPEAFF TGCAGCGTTGTCGTAGACCCTGAAGCTTTCTTT
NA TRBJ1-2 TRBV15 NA CATSRDMGEGYGYTF TGTGCCACCAGCAGAGATATGGGGGAAGGCTATGGCTACACCTTC